This TCR beta chain was sequenced for a study of T cell responses to AZD1222 COVID-19 vaccine. With 4 bases clipped from V and 5 bases from J, the junction kept 8 bases outside the gene matches. This CDR3 has 14 residues. Germline values: CDR1 SGDLS, CDR2 YYNGEE. The method was immunoSEQ multiplex PCR; TCRdb's version includes in-frame clones alone and lacks a portion of them. The repertoire holds tens of thousands of clones, with about 90% as singletons. The chain employs TRBV9 and TRBJ1-1, with TRBD1 matching over 7 bases. The sample in question was peripheral blood, obtained on day 0 of AZD1222 vaccination. This clonotype was sampled from an adult in good health. CDR3 sequence reads: CASSSPQGGTEAFF. The CDR3 coding sequence is TGTGCCAGCAGCTCCCCTCAGGGGGGAACTGAAGCTTTCTTT.